This TCR beta chain comes out of a study of T-cell reconstitution after alpha-beta-depleted transplantation in children. Study results and caveats: The authors attributed T-cell counts and diversity one year after transplant mostly to newly produced T cells. High day-60 TCRbeta diversity in some patients came from surviving recipient T cells and thymic progenitors. Several hundred rapidly expanded clones from non-depleted graft cells reportedly supplied alpha-beta T cells about two months post-transplant.

Germline assignment: CDR1 MDHEN and CDR2 SYDVKM. CDR3 size: 14 residues. The V segment lost 3 bases and the J segment 2 bases; nucleotides outside the gene matches: 2. During its preparation, the TCRbeta library received unique molecular identifiers. TCRdb re-analysed the PCR reads in MiXCR, keeping a single row per CDR3 protein. The sample holds 200,000 to 300,000 distinct CDR3 sequences, 20% to 30% seen once. Note on this clonotype: Its antigen is not known.

The clonotype comes from a girl aged 2-10 years with Fanconi anemia, due to receive a stem cell transplant. Source: PBMCs, taken before TCRalphabeta/CD19-depleted stem cell transplant. The rearrangement links TRBV28 to TRBJ2-3; 7 nucleotides match TRBD2. The chain's CDR3 is CASSFSGNTDTQYF. CDR3 DNA sequence: TGTGCCAGCAGTTTCAGCGGGAACACAGATACGCAGTATTTT.